One and the same sample provided the 26 T cell receptor beta chains below, sequenced in a study of blood T cell repertoires in COVID-19. Produced via immunoSEQ multiplex PCR; TCRdb's table is partial and in-frame only. Among a few hundred thousand clones listed, about 90% were seen once. The sample comprised peripheral blood. All receptors come from a woman in her late teens or twenties who had recovered from COVID-19.

The chain is built from TRBV15 and TRBJ2-7; 9 nucleotides agree with TRBD1. This CDR3 region has 16 residues. V lost 0 bases and J lost 7; bases outside the gene matches: 10. The germline V gene has CDR1 LNHNV and CDR2 YYDKDF (reference sequence). The CDR3: CATSRDWGQGSWEQYF. CDR3 nucleotide sequence: TGTGCCACCAGCAGAGATTGGGGACAGGGAAGTTGGGAGCAGTACTTC.

This clone came up a few times. The V gene is TRBV27, the J gene TRBJ2-7; the D gene is possibly TRBD2 (5 bases). V gave up 2 bases and J gave up 0 bases, with 11 bases separating them. CDR3 size: 15 residues. Germline CDR1 and CDR2: MNHEY and SMNVEV (reference sequence). The CDR3 DNA reads TGTGCCAGCAGTTTACAAGGCGGGTTCTCCTACGAGCAGTACTTC. Translated: CASSLQGGFSYEQYF.

The rearrangement joins TRBV23-1 to TRBJ1-1; a possible D gene is TRBD1 (6 bases). TRBV23-1 is an open reading frame whose function is uncertain. Trimming took 7 bases from V and 5 from J, leaving 17 bases between them. CDR3 length: 14 residues. This CDR3 reads CASTTPRDNTEAFF. The DNA for the CDR3 is TGCGCCAGCACCACTCCACGGGACAATACTGAAGCTTTCTTT.

Details on this clone: Other nucleotide sequences from this sample produce the same CDR3. The V and J genes are TRBV6-5 and TRBJ2-7; TRBD2 might be the D (6 bases). The CDR3 covers 11 residues. The V end lost 6 bases, the J end lost 4 bases, and 7 bases lay between the germline ends. Germline values: CDR1 MNHEY, CDR2 SVGAGI. The CDR3 sequence: CASSRGYEQYF. The CDR3 DNA sequence: TGTGCCAGCAGCCGGGGGTACGAGCAGTACTTC.

This clone was seen once. The CDR3 spells CASSGTPVLETQYF. CDR3 bases: TGTGCCAGCAGTGGGACACCCGTCTTGGAGACCCAGTACTTC. The chain is built from TRBV27 and TRBJ2-5; TRBD1 might be the D (6 bases). V dropped 5 bases and J dropped 5 bases, with 15 bases sitting between them. This CDR3 is 14 amino acids long. Germline loops: CDR1 MNHEY, CDR2 SMNVEV (reference sequence).

This sequence joins TRBV5-1 and TRBJ1-2; D is ambiguous. The germline V and J ends were trimmed by 0 bases and 7 bases, with 13 bases remaining between them. Germline lookup yields CDR1 SGHRS and CDR2 YFSETQ. There are 14 residues in the CDR3. The CDR3, as DNA: TGCGCCAGCAGCTTGGCACAGCAGTGGTTTGGCTACACCTTC. Its translation is CASSLAQQWFGYTF.

CDR3 in amino acids: CASSIPGSYEQYF. The CDR3 region has the DNA TGTGCCAGTAGTATCCCAGGGTCCTACGAGCAGTACTTC. The chain links TRBV19 to TRBJ2-7; perhaps TRBD1 as D (5 bases). V was trimmed by 3 bases and J by 1 base, leaving 7 bases between them. CDR1 and CDR2 (germline): LNHDA, SQIVND (reference sequence). This CDR3 is built from 13 residues.

This clone has just a few counts. The chain combines TRBV30 with TRBJ2-5; TRBD2 is a possible D gene (7 bases). Germline V gives CDR1 GTSNPN, CDR2 SVGIG (reference sequence). The CDR3 covers 14 residues. Trimming took 0 bases from V and 7 from J, leaving 15 bases between them. This CDR3 reads CAWSVQGTGGTQYF. CDR3 coding DNA: TGTGCCTGGAGTGTACAGGGTACGGGGGGGACCCAGTACTTC.

The rearrangement links TRBV9 to TRBJ2-2; 9 bases fit TRBD2. The CDR3 covers 14 residues. Germline lookup yields CDR1 SGDLS and CDR2 YYNGEE. V lost 5 bases and J lost 3; bases outside the gene matches: 2. CDR3 nucleotide sequence: TGTGCCAGCAGTATAGCGGGAGACACCGGGGAGCTGTTTTTT. Translated, it gives CASSIAGDTGELFF.

The gene calls are TRBV5-6 and TRBJ1-6, with D unclear. Per germline, CDR1 SGHDT and CDR2 YYEEEE. The CDR3 is made up of 16 amino acids. Trimming stripped 0 bases from V and 8 bases from J, with 15 bases between. The CDR3 loop is CASSLAGVGIDSPLHF. Here the CDR3 DNA reads TGTGCCAGCAGCTTGGCCGGGGTAGGGATTGATTCACCCCTCCACTTT. Supplemented by reference TRBV5-6 and TRBJ1-6, the full variable domain reads DAGVTQSPTHLIKTRGQQVTLRCSPKSGHDTVSWYQQALGQGPQFIFQYYEEEERQRGNFPDRFSGHQFPNYSSELNVNALLLGDSALYLCASSLAGVGIDSPLHFGNGTRLTVT.

The chain joins TRBV4-1 to TRBJ1-5; 10 nucleotides match TRBD1. Germline V lookup: CDR1 MGHRA, CDR2 YSYEKL. With 4 bases clipped from V and 0 bases from J, the junction kept 9 bases outside the gene matches. CDR3 length equals 18 residues. CDR3 loop: CASSPPGTGAYSNQPQHF. CDR3 DNA: TGCGCCAGCAGCCCACCCGGGACAGGGGCTTATAGCAATCAGCCCCAGCATTTT.

The CDR3 here is CASSQVGRSGYTF. Written as DNA, the CDR3 is TGTGCCAGCAGCCAAGTTGGGAGGTCTGGCTACACCTTC. V is TRBV3-1 (or the pseudogene TRBV3-2) and J is TRBJ1-2; no clear D. Looked up from germline, CDR1 is LGHDT and CDR2 is YNNKEL (reference sequence). V lost 1 base and J lost 7, with 10 bases in between. The CDR3 is made up of 13 amino acids.

The rearrangement joins TRBV20-1 to TRBJ1-2; no definite D call. V lost 7 bases, J lost 4 bases, and 10 bases lay in between. Per the germline V gene, CDR1 is DFQATT and CDR2 is SNEGSKA (reference sequence). The CDR3 contains 11 residues. CDR3 region: CSEGGTYGYTF. The DNA for the CDR3 is TGCAGTGAAGGCGGCACCTATGGCTACACCTTC.

In DNA form, the CDR3 reads TGTGCCAGCAGCTTAGGCAGGGTGGGGTTCTTC. It codes for CASSLGRVGFF. The chain couples TRBV7-6 to TRBJ2-1; possibly TRBD1 for D (5 bases). Germline CDR1 SGHVS, CDR2 FNYEAQ. This CDR3 contains 11 residues. Trimming shortened V by 1 base and J by 15 bases, and 10 bases separated the two germline ends.

The chain is built from TRBV5-6 and TRBJ1-3; maybe TRBD1 (5 bases). CDR3 length: 14 residues. V lost 3 bases to trimming and J lost 4 bases, with 11 bases between them. Germline CDR1 and CDR2: SGHDT and YYEEEE. CDR3 residues: CASSWDLGGNTIYF. The CDR3 nucleotides are TGTGCCAGCAGCTGGGACTTAGGGGGAAACACCATATATTTT.

The chain joins TRBV2 to TRBJ1-1; the match to TRBD1 covers 8 bases. The CDR3 runs to 14 residues. V trimming: 7 bases; J trimming: 5 bases; junction bases outside the gene matches: 9. CDR1 and CDR2 from the germline V gene are SNHLY and FYNNEI. The CDR3 region has the DNA TGTGCCAGCAATGTGAAGACAGGGGAGACTGAAGCTTTCTTT. Its protein is CASNVKTGETEAFF.

The V gene is TRBV14, the J gene TRBJ2-1; D is ambiguous. V was pared by 1 base and J by 3 bases, with 4 bases between. Germline CDR1 SGHDN, CDR2 FVKESK. The CDR3 consists of 13 residues. CDR3 in amino acids: CASSQGNYNEQFF. The CDR3 DNA reads TGTGCCAGCAGCCAAGGTAACTACAATGAGCAGTTCTTC.

The chain recombines TRBV7-9 with TRBJ2-3; 10 nucleotides match TRBD1. This CDR3 has 15 amino acids. After removal of 5 bases from V and 2 bases from J, the junction contained 4 bases not matched to a gene. Germline V lookup: CDR1 SEHNR, CDR2 FQNEAQ (reference sequence). CDR3 sequence: CASSPTGGVTDTQYF. The CDR3 DNA reads TGTGCCAGCAGCCCGACAGGGGGCGTCACAGATACGCAGTATTTT. The complete variable domain, with remaining parts taken from reference TRBV7-9 and TRBJ2-3, reads DTGVSQNPRHKITKRGQNVTFRCDPISEHNRLYWYRQTLGQGPEFLTYFQNEAQLEKSRLLSDRFSAERPKGSFSTLEIQRTEQGDSAMYLCASSPTGGVTDTQYFGPGTRLTVL.

The V gene is TRBV15, the J gene TRBJ1-5; D gene unclear. Germline CDR1 is LNHNV and CDR2 is YYDKDF (reference sequence). This CDR3 contains 14 residues. V was pared by 0 bases and J by 5 bases, with 8 bases between. The CDR3, as DNA: TGTGCCACCAGCAGAGATCCCCAGGATCAGCCCCAGCATTTT. It codes for CATSRDPQDQPQHF.

J is TRBJ1-2 and V is TRBV28; a weak D match, TRBD1 (5 bases). This CDR3 has 13 residues. V was trimmed by 7 bases and J by 13 bases, leaving 22 bases between them. Germline V gene sequence: CDR1 MDHEN, CDR2 SYDVKM. CDR3: CASTSRAGNLCTF. CDR3 sequence (DNA): TGTGCCAGCACCTCTAGGGCAGGGAATTTATGCACCTTC.

In this sample, this clone turned up once. V usage is TRBV7-9 and J usage is TRBJ1-2, with D tentatively TRBD1 (5 bases). V dropped 5 bases and J dropped 2 bases, with 12 bases sitting between them. The germline V gene has CDR1 SEHNR and CDR2 FQNEAQ (reference sequence). The CDR3 is 14 residues long. CDR3 sequence reads: CASSPRQINYGYTF. The CDR3 DNA follows: TGTGCCAGCAGCCCGCGACAGATAAACTATGGCTACACCTTC.

V is TRBV2 and J is TRBJ1-6, with TRBD1 identical over 8 bases. V was clipped by 6 bases and J by 7 bases; unmatched bases: 5. Germline CDR1 and CDR2: SNHLY and FYNNEI. The CDR3 consists of 14 residues. The CDR3 coding sequence is TGTGCCAGCAGCGTGGACAGGGTGAATTCACCCCTCCACTTT. Amino acids: CASSVDRVNSPLHF.

The V gene is TRBV6-2 or TRBV6-3, the J gene TRBJ2-5; weak D call: TRBD1 (5 bases). The CDR3 totals 14 residues. CDR1 and CDR2 (germline): MNHEY, SVGEGT. Trimming left V 6 bases short and J 2 bases short, with 13 bases between. The chain's CDR3 is CASSLWTPQETQYF. CDR3 nucleotide sequence: TGTGCCAGCAGCCTTTGGACACCTCAAGAGACCCAGTACTTC.

This CDR3 is CASSPHPTGNGYTF. For the CDR3, the DNA is TGTGCCAGCAGTCCTCACCCGACAGGGAACGGCTACACCTTC. The rearrangement uses TRBV27 and TRBJ1-2, with 7 bases aligning to TRBD1. The ends lost 5 bases at V and 8 bases at J; junction bases unmatched: 11. The germline gives CDR1 MNHEY, CDR2 SMNVEV (reference sequence). The CDR3 is 14 amino acids.

The rearrangement joins TRBV9 to TRBJ1-2; no firm D call. This CDR3 is built from 12 residues. Germline V CDR1 and CDR2: SGDLS, YYNGEE. Trimming cost V 0 bases and J 4 bases, with 4 bases left between them. The chain's CDR3 is CASSVAPYGYTF. The CDR3 DNA reads as TGTGCCAGCAGCGTAGCTCCCTATGGCTACACCTTC.

The gene calls are TRBV9 and TRBJ2-1, with D possibly being TRBD2 (6 bases). Germline loops: CDR1 SGDLS, CDR2 YYNGEE. The CDR3 extends over 15 amino acids. V was pared by 4 bases and J by 0 bases, with 11 bases between. CDR3 sequence reads: CASSLDGSSYNEQFF. The DNA for the CDR3 is TGTGCCAGCAGCCTCGACGGGAGCTCCTACAATGAGCAGTTCTTC.